Many counts were recorded for the clone carrying this T cell receptor beta chain. Its antigen is as yet unknown. CDR1 and CDR2 (germline): MNHEY, SVGEGT. Losses at the gene ends were 1 base for V and 9 bases for J; bases not matched to a gene: 4. There are 15 residues in the CDR3. One entry per CDR3 protein results from TCRdb running MiXCR on the reads. The table records tens of thousands of distinct CDR3 sequences, over 3.5% of them present only once. This sample was taken from a study of T cell repertoires in cytomegalovirus infection. At the level of the study: Based on public TCR beta signatures, there were indications of CMV infection and of a matching HLA type. Findings of the study overall: Summed frequency of shared TCR beta families picked out CMV carriers who also had the relevant HLA. Clonotype analysis showed dominance of the ex vivo response by HLA-C-restricted CMV-specific TCR beta clonotypes.

The origin of this receptor is a human donor in good health (CMV status not recorded). Some clones in this sample may be carry-over from other donors' samples. The V call is TRBV6-2 or TRBV6-3, the J call TRBJ2-1, with 12 bases identical to TRBD2. The sequencing input was PBMCs. The CDR3 is CASSYWASGRGEQFF. The DNA for the CDR3 is TGTGCCAGCAGTTACTGGGCTAGCGGGAGGGGTGAGCAGTTCTTC.